These 22 T cell receptor beta chains were all obtained from the same sample, sequenced in a study of cytomegalovirus exposure and HLA in healthy donors. PCR primers comprised 60 Vbeta and 13 Jbeta primers. The method was immunoSEQ multiplex PCR; TCRdb's version includes in-frame clones alone and lacks a portion of them. The sample lists about 300,000 clones, just over 85% occurring once. Material: PBMCs. The origin of the receptors is a man aged 35-49 years in good health and CMV-seropositive.

The chain employs TRBV7-2 and TRBJ1-2; D not certain. This CDR3 is built from 11 residues. V lost 5 bases, J lost 7 bases, and 8 bases lay in between. CDR1 is SGHTA, CDR2 FQGNSA, per germline. The CDR3 reads CASSPLRGYTF. DNA for the CDR3: TGTGCCAGCAGCCCACTGCGTGGCTACACCTTC.

CDR3 sequence reads: CATSRDQGSAFF. CDR3 DNA sequence: TGTGCCACCAGCAGAGATCAGGGGTCGGCTTTCTTT. The chain is built from TRBV15 and TRBJ1-1; D possibly corresponds to TRBD1 (6 bases). Germline-derived CDR1 and CDR2 are LNHNV and YYDKDF (reference sequence). CDR3 size: 12 residues. Trimming cost V 0 bases and J 11 bases, with 10 bases left between them. Filled out from reference TRBV15 and TRBJ1-1, the complete variable domain reads DAMVIQNPRYQVTQFGKPVTLSCSQTLNHNVMYWYQQKSSQAPKLLFHYYDKDFNNEADTPDNFQSRRPNTSFCFLDIRSPGLGDTAMYLCATSRDQGSAFFGQGTRLTVV.

This chain joins TRBV28 and TRBJ1-2; 8 nucleotides match TRBD1. V lost 7 bases to trimming and J lost 0 bases; unmatched junction nucleotides: 7. Germline CDR1 reads MDHEN; CDR2 reads SYDVKM. This CDR3 has 15 residues. CDR3 bases: TGTGCCAGCATGGGGCACAGGGGGACTAACTATGGCTACACCTTC. It codes for CASMGHRGTNYGYTF.

The rearrangement links TRBV5-4 to TRBJ2-1; TRBD1 matches 7 bases. Per germline, CDR1 SGHNT and CDR2 YYREEE (reference sequence). The CDR3 loop spans 17 amino acids. Trimming took 4 bases from V and 6 from J; bases not matched to a gene: 16. As DNA, the CDR3 is TGTGCCAGCAGCACCAAAACCACAGGGGTTGAGGCCAATGAGCAGTTCTTC. Translating gives CASSTKTTGVEANEQFF.

The DNA of the CDR3 is TGTGCCAGCAGCTTCGAGACCGGGACAGTTTCTCCCAAGCAGTACTTC. It encodes CASSFETGTVSPKQYF. The V call is TRBV11-2, the J call TRBJ2-7; TRBD1 matches 7 bases. The CDR3 length is 16 residues. Germline V gene lookup returns CDR1 SGHAT and CDR2 FQNNGV. V shed 3 bases, J shed 8 bases, and the junction held 16 bases outside the gene matches.

The rearrangement links TRBV28 to TRBJ2-7; a possible D gene is TRBD2 (6 bases). Germline V gene lookup returns CDR1 MDHEN and CDR2 SYDVKM. V shed 10 bases and J shed 9 bases, with 19 bases lying between them. There are 12 residues in the CDR3. The CDR3 nucleotides read TGTGCCACTGAGAGTGGGGGGAATTGGCAGTACTTC. This codes for CATESGGNWQYF.

The chain is built from TRBV4-1 and TRBJ1-4; 9 bases are shared with TRBD1. From germline, CDR1 is MGHRA and CDR2 YSYEKL. With V trimmed by 4 bases and J by 5 bases, 5 bases remained unmatched. The CDR3 has 15 amino acids. CDR3 nucleotides: TGCGCCAGCAGCCTCGGGACAGGGAAAAATGAAAAACTGTTTTTT. It translates to CASSLGTGKNEKLFF.

Turning to this clone: The junction and the germline gene differ at one end; a read error may be behind it. This chain connects TRBV7-9 to TRBJ1-4; 8 bases line up with TRBD1. This CDR3 has 17 residues. Germline V gene sequence: CDR1 SEHNR, CDR2 FQNEAQ (reference sequence). The CDR3 nucleotides are TGTTCCAGCAGCTACGGTCTATTACAGGGGGCTAATGAAAAACTGTTTTTT. It encodes CSSSYGLLQGANEKLFF. The full variable domain, completed using reference TRBV7-9 and TRBJ1-4, is DTGVSQNPRHKITKRGQNVTFRCDPISEHNRLYWYRQTLGQGPEFLTYFQNEAQLEKSRLLSDRFSAERPKGSFSTLEIQRTEQGDSAMYLCSSSYGLLQGANEKLFFGSGTQLSVL.

This chain connects TRBV7-9 to TRBJ2-2; 7 nucleotides match TRBD2. This CDR3 region has 16 residues. Germline V gives CDR1 SEHNR, CDR2 FQNEAQ (reference sequence). The V gene end was trimmed by 5 bases and the J gene end by 3 bases; junction bases not matched to a gene: 9. CDR3 residues: CASSPQLGGDTGELFF. DNA for the CDR3: TGTGCCAGCAGCCCCCAATTGGGGGGGGACACCGGGGAGCTGTTTTTT.

This clone appeared once. This chain connects TRBV19 to TRBJ1-6, with 7 bases that match TRBD1. CDR1 LNHDA and CDR2 SQIVND come from the germline V gene (reference sequence). J was trimmed by 8 bases and V by 3 bases; bases with no gene match: 7. The CDR3 contains 15 residues. The CDR3 reads CASSMVAGGDSPLHF. The CDR3 region has the DNA TGTGCCAGTAGTATGGTGGCAGGGGGTGATTCACCCCTCCACTTT.

This clone was seen a single time. This sequence joins TRBV2 and TRBJ2-2, with TRBD1 matching over 8 bases. The CDR3 sequence is 15 residues long. The ends lost 6 bases at V and 2 bases at J; junction bases unmatched: 5. Germline V lookup: CDR1 SNHLY, CDR2 FYNNEI. The CDR3 here is CASRPGTGNTGELFF. The CDR3 DNA reads TGTGCCAGCAGACCCGGGACAGGTAACACCGGGGAGCTGTTTTTT.

V usage is TRBV5-1 and J usage is TRBJ2-2; 7 nucleotides align to TRBD1. Unmatched junction bases numbered 8, after V lost 5 bases and J lost 4 bases. This CDR3 has 15 residues. Germline CDR1 reads SGHRS; CDR2 reads YFSETQ. CDR3 sequence reads: CASRQRGRSTGELFF. CDR3 in DNA: TGCGCCAGCAGACAGAGGGGGCGTAGCACCGGGGAGCTGTTTTTT.

J is TRBJ2-3 and V is TRBV4-1, with D maybe TRBD2 (6 bases). The CDR3 is 15 residues long. The V end lost 0 bases, the J end lost 5 bases, and 12 bases lay between the germline ends. CDR1 is MGHRA and CDR2 is YSYEKL in the germline V gene. CDR3 sequence reads: CASSQEERGGDTQYF. The DNA of the CDR3 is TGCGCCAGCAGCCAAGAGGAACGGGGAGGAGATACGCAGTATTTT.

The chain couples TRBV5-1 to TRBJ2-1; a weak D match, TRBD1 (5 bases). CDR3 length equals 15 residues. Deletions cut 3 bases from V and 3 bases from J, with 13 bases between. Germline CDR1 reads SGHRS; CDR2 reads YFSETQ. CDR3 sequence reads: CASSSRGIVYNEQFF. The CDR3 bases are TGCGCCAGCAGCTCTAGGGGAATAGTCTACAATGAGCAGTTCTTC.

This clone was picked up one time. CDR3 residues: CASSSQGDGRNEQFF. In DNA, the CDR3 is TGTGCCAGCAGTTCGCAGGGGGATGGACGGAATGAGCAGTTCTTC. The J gene is TRBJ2-1, the V gene TRBV28; 7 bases agree with TRBD1. Per germline, CDR1 MDHEN and CDR2 SYDVKM. The CDR3 is made up of 15 amino acids. J lost 7 bases, V lost 4 bases, and 10 bases had no gene match.

This chain uses TRBV4-1 with TRBJ2-5; 11 nucleotides match TRBD2. Germline loops: CDR1 MGHRA, CDR2 YSYEKL. The junction had 7 bases not matched to a gene; V was cut back by 1 base and J by 0 bases. The CDR3 extends over 18 amino acids. For the CDR3, the DNA is TGCGCCAGCAGCCAAGGTTGGGGGACTAGCGGAGACCAAGAGACCCAGTACTTC. It specifies CASSQGWGTSGDQETQYF.

The CDR3 bases are TGCGCCAGCAGCCCGGGGACAGGGCTCGAGACCCAGTACTTC. It codes for CASSPGTGLETQYF. The V and J genes are TRBV5-1 and TRBJ2-5, with 9 bases lining up with TRBD1. This CDR3 has 14 amino acids. Germline-derived CDR1 and CDR2 are SGHRS and YFSETQ. With 4 bases clipped from V and 5 bases from J, the junction kept 6 bases outside the gene matches.

The rearrangement links TRBV7-9 to TRBJ2-5; 8 nucleotides agree with TRBD2. There are 16 residues in the CDR3. V was clipped by 5 bases and J by 5 bases; unmatched bases: 13. Looked up from germline, CDR1 is SEHNR and CDR2 is FQNEAQ (reference sequence). CDR3 bases: TGTGCCAGCAGCCCGAGAGCGGGAGTGGTTTTGGAGACCCAGTACTTC. Its translation is CASSPRAGVVLETQYF.

V usage is TRBV5-1 and J usage is TRBJ2-3, with a tentative D call TRBD2 (7 bases). V gave up 2 bases and J gave up 6 bases, with 16 bases separating them. The CDR3 runs to 15 residues. Germline lookup yields CDR1 SGHRS and CDR2 YFSETQ. In nucleotides, the CDR3 is TGCGCCAGCAGCTTCCTAGCGGAGGGGGGGGATACGCAGTATTTT. Protein product: CASSFLAEGGDTQYF.

The chain joins TRBV27 to TRBJ2-7; 8 positions match TRBD1. CDR3 length: 15 residues. Trimming took 5 bases from V and 3 from J; bases not matched to a gene: 9. Looked up from germline, CDR1 is MNHEY and CDR2 is SMNVEV (reference sequence). The CDR3 sequence is CASSLQGASVYEQYF. For the CDR3, the DNA is TGTGCCAGCAGTCTTCAGGGGGCTTCGGTCTACGAGCAGTACTTC.

This chain joins TRBV19 and TRBJ1-1; perhaps TRBD1 as D (6 bases). CDR3 length: 14 residues. The V end lost 4 bases, the J end lost 6 bases, and 15 bases lay between the germline ends. Germline lookup yields CDR1 LNHDA and CDR2 SQIVND (reference sequence). The CDR3 DNA is TGTGCCAGTAGTAAAGGGGGATTGGGCGCTGAAGCTTTCTTT. It encodes CASSKGGLGAEAFF.

The chain couples TRBV2 to TRBJ2-5; 9 bases map to TRBD1. Trimming cost V 4 bases and J 5 bases; bases outside gene matches: 5. CDR1 and CDR2 (germline): SNHLY, FYNNEI. This CDR3 spans 14 amino acids. CDR3 nucleotides: TGTGCCAGCAGTGGGGACAGGGTAGAGGAGACCCAGTACTTC. As protein: CASSGDRVEETQYF.